The subject of this entry is one T cell receptor beta chain. This sample is part of a study of cytomegalovirus exposure and HLA in healthy donors. The PCR employed 60 Vbeta primers together with 13 Jbeta primers. Assay used: immunoSEQ multiplex PCR; TCRdb lists only in-frame clones, some missing. In the table there are about 150,000 clones, approximately 86% of which are singletons. CDR3 length: 14 amino acids. CDR1 and CDR2 (germline): MGHDK, SYGVNS. The ends were cut back, 1 base at V and 2 bases at J, with 8 bases in the middle. The gene calls are TRBV25-1 and TRBJ2-5; TRBD2 is a possible D gene (6 bases). Source material: PBMCs. The sequence came from a woman aged 45-59 years in good health and CMV-seropositive. The CDR3 nucleotides read TGTGCCAGCAGTGAATTTCGGGGGCAAGAGACCCAGTACTTC. It codes for CASSEFRGQETQYF.